This is a list of T cell receptor beta chains from one sample in a study of T cells in Graves' hyperthyroidism and ophthalmopathy. TCRdb itself ran the multiplex PCR reads through MiXCR, one entry per CDR3 protein. The sample shows about 840,000 distinct CDR3 sequences, over 35% of them seen only once. The sequenced material came from blood. The receptors come from a man aged 18 to 30 with Graves' hyperthyroidism. CDR3s include the opening cysteine and the closing phenylalanine or tryptophan. D genes are given only for firm matches. Not all rows give a size; the values are once, few, many and, for expanded clones, a class.

cdr3_nt,cdr3_aa,v_call,d_call,j_call,clone_size
TGTGCCAGCAGCCGTACTAGCAAAGAGACCCAGTACTTC,CASSRTSKETQYF,TRBV7-2,.,TRBJ2-5,.
TGTGCCAGCAGCCGTTGGACGGACTATGGCTACACCTTC,CASSRWTDYGYTF,TRBV4-2,.,TRBJ1-2,many
TGTGCCAGTAGTTCGGTGGCGGGCTCACTCCAAGAGACCCAGTACTTC,CASSSVAGSLQETQYF,TRBV19,.,TRBJ2-5,few
TGTGCCAGCAGGGGACTAGCGGTAATCGGGGAGCTGTTTTTT,CASRGLAVIGELFF,TRBV2,TRBD2,TRBJ2-2,many
TGTGCCAGCAGCGTAGAAAGTGGAGAAAAACTGTTTTTT,CASSVESGEKLFF,TRBV9,.,TRBJ1-4,few
TGCAGTGCTAGAAACCTCCAGCCAGAGACCCAGTACTTC,CSARNLQPETQYF,TRBV20-1,.,TRBJ2-5,.
TGTGCCAGCAGCTTAGGACAATATCCCGGGGAGCTGTTTTTT,CASSLGQYPGELFF,TRBV7-9,.,TRBJ2-2,.
TGTGCCAGCAGCCGCCCTCCCGGACAGCGAGAGACCCAGTACTTC,CASSRPPGQRETQYF,TRBV5-8,.,TRBJ2-5,many
TGTGCCAGCAGTTACCCCCCGGCCGGGGAGCTGTTTTTT,CASSYPPAGELFF,TRBV6-5,.,TRBJ2-2,few
TGCGCCAGCAGCCGGACCGAGGTCAGGGGGCCTAATATCTACGAGCAGTACTTC,CASSRTEVRGPNIYEQYF,TRBV4-3,TRBD1,TRBJ2-7,.
TGTGCCAGCAGCCTAATAGGACTTAACACCGGGGAGCTGTTTTTT,CASSLIGLNTGELFF,TRBV7-2,.,TRBJ2-2,.